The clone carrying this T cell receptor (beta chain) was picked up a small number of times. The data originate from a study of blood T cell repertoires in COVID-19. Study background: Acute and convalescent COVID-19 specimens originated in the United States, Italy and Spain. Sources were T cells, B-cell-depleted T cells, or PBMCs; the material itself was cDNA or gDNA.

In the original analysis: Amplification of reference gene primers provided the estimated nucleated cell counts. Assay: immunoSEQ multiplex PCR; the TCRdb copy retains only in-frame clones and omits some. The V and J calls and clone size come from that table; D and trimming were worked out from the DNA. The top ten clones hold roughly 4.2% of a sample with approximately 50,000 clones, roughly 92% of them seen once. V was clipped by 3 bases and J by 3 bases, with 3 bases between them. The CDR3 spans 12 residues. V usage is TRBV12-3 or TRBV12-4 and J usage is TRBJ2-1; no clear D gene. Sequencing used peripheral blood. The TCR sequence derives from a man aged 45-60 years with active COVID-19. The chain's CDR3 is CASSLSYNEQFF. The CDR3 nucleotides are TGTGCCAGCAGTTTGAGCTACAATGAGCAGTTCTTC.